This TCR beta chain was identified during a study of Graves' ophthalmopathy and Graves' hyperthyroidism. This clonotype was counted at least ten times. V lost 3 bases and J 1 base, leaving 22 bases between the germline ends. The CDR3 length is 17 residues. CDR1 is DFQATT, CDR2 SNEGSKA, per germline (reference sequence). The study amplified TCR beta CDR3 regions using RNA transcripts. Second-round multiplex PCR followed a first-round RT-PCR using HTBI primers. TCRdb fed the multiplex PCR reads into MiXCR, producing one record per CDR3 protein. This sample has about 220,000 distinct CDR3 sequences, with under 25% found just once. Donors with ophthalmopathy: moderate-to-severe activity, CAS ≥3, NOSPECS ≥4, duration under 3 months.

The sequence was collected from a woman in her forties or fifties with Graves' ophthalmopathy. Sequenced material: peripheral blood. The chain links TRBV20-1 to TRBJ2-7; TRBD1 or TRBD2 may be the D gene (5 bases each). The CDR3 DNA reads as TGCAGTGCTAGGGGGCGCGGGCTTGCGGGTGCATCCTACGAGCAGTACTTC. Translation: CSARGRGLAGASYEQYF.